Here is one T cell receptor (beta chain) with its context. Only in-frame clones appear in the TCRdb table, and some are missing; sequencing was by immunoSEQ multiplex PCR. This sample has under 300,000 clones, with 65% found just once. These data originate in a study of shared clonotypes between healthy human individuals. The TCR originated in a man aged 30-40 years in good health. The sample taken for sequencing was memory CD4+ T cells sorted from blood. The subset is: CD45RA-negative fraction.

CDR3 nucleotides: TGTGCCAGCAGTCCCCGGTGGCAGCTGTATGGCTACACCTTC. The encoded protein is CASSPRWQLYGYTF. The gene calls are TRBV28 and TRBJ1-2; D uncertain. The V gene lost 5 bases and the J gene lost 5 bases, with 15 bases spanning the gap. Germline-derived CDR1 and CDR2 are MDHEN and SYDVKM. CDR3 length: 14 residues.